The 24 T cell receptor beta chains below all came from one sample that was sequenced in a study of identical twins. TCRdb reprocessed the 5' RACE reads via MiXCR and lists one record per CDR3 protein. The sample consists of about 700,000 distinct CDR3 sequences, roughly 6% of them appearing once. The sample consisted of naive T cells sorted from blood. The receptors were sampled from a man aged 18-30 years in good health.

Many counts were recorded for this clonotype. V gene TRBV9 combines with J gene TRBJ2-7; 10 bases map to TRBD2. Trimming at V came to 0 bases and at J to 4 bases, leaving 4 bases not matched to a gene. The CDR3 is 15 amino acids. Germline V gene data show CDR1 as SGDLS and CDR2 as YYNGEE. The CDR3 sequence: CASSVGTSGIYEQYF. The CDR3 nucleotides read TGTGCCAGCAGCGTAGGAACTAGCGGGATTTACGAGCAGTACTTC.

This clonotype has a count of ten or more. V is TRBV4-1 and J is TRBJ2-1; D is ambiguous. Trimming shortened V by 4 bases and J by 12 bases, and 16 bases separated the two germline ends. This CDR3 has 13 residues. CDR1 MGHRA and CDR2 YSYEKL come from the germline V gene. The CDR3 protein is CASSRSSGAGQFF. For the CDR3, the DNA is TGCGCCAGCAGCCGGTCGAGTGGCGCAGGGCAGTTCTTC.

This clonotype was counted a few times. The V and J genes are TRBV27 and TRBJ1-2; D not certain. Germline CDR1 and CDR2: MNHEY and SMNVEV (reference sequence). The V end lost 8 bases, the J end lost 4 bases, and 11 bases lay between the germline ends. The CDR3 sequence is 12 residues long. The DNA for the CDR3 is TGTGCCAGCGGTACAGACGTCTATGGCTACACCTTC. Translation: CASGTDVYGYTF.

This clonotype was recorded a few times. The chain has TRBV29-1 and TRBJ2-7; a possible D gene is TRBD1 (5 bases). V shed 6 bases and J shed 7 bases, with 10 bases lying between them. The CDR3 is made up of 10 amino acids. Germline V gene lookup returns CDR1 SQVTM and CDR2 ANQGSEA. CDR3 sequence (DNA): TGCAGCGTCCAGGGCGAAGAGCAGTACTTC. This translates into CSVQGEEQYF.

This chain uses TRBV28 with TRBJ2-7, with D possibly matching TRBD2 (7 bases). The V and J ends lost 10 bases and 7 bases respectively, with 23 bases between them. The CDR3 totals 14 residues. CDR1 is MDHEN, CDR2 SYDVKM, per germline. This CDR3 is CATQSGDKRREQYF. DNA for the CDR3: TGTGCCACTCAAAGCGGGGACAAAAGGAGAGAGCAGTACTTC.

This clonotype was seen at least ten times. V usage is TRBV6-5 and J usage is TRBJ1-2, with a tentative D call TRBD1 (6 bases). V was pared by 0 bases and J by 3 bases, with 8 bases between. The CDR3 loop spans 14 amino acids. Germline V lookup: CDR1 MNHEY, CDR2 SVGAGI. CDR3 bases: TGTGCCAGCAGTTACTCAGGGGGTGACTATGGCTACACCTTC. This encodes CASSYSGGDYGYTF.

Comments on this clonotype: Given a much more abundant clone one base away, this may be a read error. Because it lacks the conserved phenylalanine or tryptophan at the end, this CDR3 is likely a read error. The chain uses TRBV12-3 or TRBV12-4 and TRBJ2-1; no definite D call. This CDR3 contains 12 residues. The V end lost 3 bases, the J end lost 9 bases, and 9 bases lay between the germline ends. The CDR3 sequence is CASSLVVTEQFS. CDR3 coding DNA: TGTGCCAGCAGTTTGGTCGTTACTGAGCAGTTCTCC.

V is TRBV11-2 and J is TRBJ1-5, with a possible D match to TRBD1 (6 bases). Trimming pared 5 bases from V and 2 bases from J, leaving 25 bases between. The CDR3 is 19 residues long. Per germline, CDR1 SGHAT and CDR2 FQNNGV. The CDR3 DNA reads as TGTGCCAGCAGCCTTAAGGGGACAAGGGGGGGTTGGGGCAATCAGCCCCAGCATTTT. Protein sequence: CASSLKGTRGGWGNQPQHF.

This clonotype came up a few times. The rearrangement joins TRBV7-6 to TRBJ2-7, with a possible D match to TRBD1 (5 bases). Trimming took 3 bases from V and 1 from J, leaving 7 bases between them. The CDR3 totals 13 residues. Germline lookup yields CDR1 SGHVS and CDR2 FNYEAQ. CDR3 protein: CASSFRDSYEQYF. For the CDR3, the DNA is TGTGCCAGCAGCTTCAGGGATTCCTACGAGCAGTACTTC.

There are many counts of this clonotype. The gene calls are TRBV12-3 or TRBV12-4 and TRBJ2-7; D possibly corresponds to TRBD1 (6 bases). Trimming cost V 5 bases and J 5 bases, with 19 bases left between them. The CDR3 spans 15 residues. The CDR3 sequence: CASSPRLQGRDEQYF. For the CDR3, the DNA is TGTGCCAGCAGTCCCAGGTTACAGGGTAGAGACGAGCAGTACTTC.

This clonotype was found a few times. This chain uses TRBV10-3 with TRBJ2-7; D is perhaps TRBD1 or TRBD2 (7 bases each). Trimming pared 2 bases from V and 5 bases from J, leaving 16 bases between. Germline V gene lookup returns CDR1 ENHRY and CDR2 SYGVKD. CDR3 length equals 15 residues. CDR3 nucleotide sequence: TGTGCCATCAGTGAGCAGGGGGGCGCGGGAGACGAGCAGTACGTC. As protein: CAISEQGGAGDEQYV.

The gene calls are TRBV15 and TRBJ2-3; 10 nucleotides line up with TRBD2. Looked up from germline, CDR1 is LNHNV and CDR2 is YYDKDF (reference sequence). The V segment lost 1 base and the J segment 3 bases; nucleotides outside the gene matches: 7. There are 17 residues in the CDR3. CDR3 sequence reads: CATSRASGRAGTDTQYF. The CDR3 nucleotides are TGTGCCACCAGCAGAGCGAGCGGGAGGGCCGGGACAGATACGCAGTATTTT. Looking up the rest from reference TRBV15 and TRBJ2-3 gives the full variable domain: DAMVIQNPRYQVTQFGKPVTLSCSQTLNHNVMYWYQQKSSQAPKLLFHYYDKDFNNEADTPDNFQSRRPNTSFCFLDIRSPGLGDTAMYLCATSRASGRAGTDTQYFGPGTRLTVL.

This clonotype was observed a few times. The chain recombines TRBV28 with TRBJ2-7, with TRBD2 as a possible D gene (6 bases). Per the germline V gene, CDR1 is MDHEN and CDR2 is SYDVKM. This CDR3 has 17 residues. Trimming shortened V by 3 bases and J by 3 bases, and 21 bases separated the two germline ends. The DNA of the CDR3 is TGTGCCAGCAGTTTGATGGGAGGAGGACCTGAAAACTACGAGCAGTACTTC. Its translation is CASSLMGGGPENYEQYF.

This chain connects TRBV6-1 to TRBJ2-7, with D hard to call. This CDR3 has 14 amino acids. Germline CDR1 and CDR2: MNHNS and SASEGT. Between the trimmed V and J ends, which lost 6 bases and 4 bases, there was a span of 16 bases. CDR3 protein: CASRVVSTRYEQYV. In DNA, the CDR3 is TGTGCCAGCAGGGTCGTGAGTACCCGTTACGAGCAGTACGTC.

The chain is built from TRBV2 and TRBJ2-7; 9 nucleotides line up with TRBD2. J lost 0 bases, V lost 4 bases, and 13 bases had no gene match. CDR3 length: 18 residues. Per the germline V gene, CDR1 is SNHLY and CDR2 is FYNNEI. The CDR3 DNA reads as TGTGCCAGCAGTGTGGTGGCTAGCGGGATTTCCGGCTCCTACGAGCAGTACGTC. Translation: CASSVVASGISGSYEQYV.

The chain carries TRBV27 and TRBJ1-5, with 8 bases identical to TRBD1. Germline CDR1 is MNHEY and CDR2 is SMNVEV (reference sequence). Unmatched junction bases numbered 7, after V lost 8 bases and J lost 1 base. The CDR3 covers 15 residues. The CDR3, as DNA: TGTGCCAGCGGATCGACAGGGGTGAGCAATCAGCCCCAGCATTTT. Its translation: CASGSTGVSNQPQHF.

The table lists this clonotype with many counts. The rearrangement uses TRBV12-3 or TRBV12-4 and TRBJ2-1, with D perhaps TRBD1 or TRBD2 (5 bases each). V was trimmed by 3 bases and J by 1 base, leaving 7 bases between them. The CDR3 is made up of 14 amino acids. The CDR3: CASSFRESYNEQFF. The CDR3 DNA sequence: TGTGCCAGCAGTTTCAGGGAGTCCTACAATGAGCAGTTCTTC.

This clonotype was counted at least ten times. The chain joins TRBV12-3 or TRBV12-4 to TRBJ2-2, with no clear D. Trimming left V 6 bases short and J 7 bases short, with 6 bases between. This CDR3 comprises 11 residues. The CDR3 DNA sequence: TGTGCCAGCAGGATGATCGGGGAGCTGTTTTTT. Amino acids: CASRMIGELFF.

Ten or more counts support this clonotype. The rearrangement links TRBV20-1 to TRBJ2-1; TRBD2 matches at 13 bases. Germline CDR1 and CDR2: DFQATT and SNEGSKA (reference sequence). V lost 4 bases to trimming and J lost 10 bases; unmatched junction nucleotides: 7. The CDR3 is made up of 14 amino acids. Written as DNA, the CDR3 is TGCAGTGCTATACTAGCGGGAGGGTCAAGGGAGCAGTTCTTC. It specifies CSAILAGGSREQFF.

The chain joins TRBV5-1 to TRBJ1-6, with 7 bases matching TRBD1. Germline V gene lookup returns CDR1 SGHRS and CDR2 YFSETQ. Trimming took 4 bases from V and 0 from J; bases not matched to a gene: 10. This CDR3 contains 18 residues. This CDR3 reads CASSPGTAKSSYNSPLHF. CDR3 sequence (DNA): TGCGCCAGCAGCCCGGGGACAGCGAAAAGCTCCTATAATTCACCCCTCCACTTT.

The chain is built from TRBV12-5 and TRBJ1-1, with TRBD1 matching 7 bases. This CDR3 comprises 15 residues. V gave up 1 base and J gave up 7 bases; unmatched junction bases: 9. In germline, CDR1 is LGHNT, CDR2 FRNRAP. For the CDR3, the DNA is TGTGCTAGTGGTTTGGGTGAGACAGGGAGAGGTGAAGCTTTCTTT. The encoded protein is CASGLGETGRGEAFF.

The chain carries TRBV29-1 and TRBJ1-5; a possible D gene is TRBD1 (6 bases). The germline V gene has CDR1 SQVTM and CDR2 ANQGSEA. V lost 4 bases and J 6 bases, leaving 10 bases between the germline ends. This CDR3 region has 12 residues. CDR3 DNA sequence: TGCAGCGTTGCAGGGGTGGGTCAGCCCCAGCATTTT. Translating gives CSVAGVGQPQHF.

This clonotype was seen ten or more times. This chain links TRBV29-1 with TRBJ1-5; D is unclear. Germline V gives CDR1 SQVTM, CDR2 ANQGSEA. The ends were cut back, 4 bases at V and 2 bases at J, with 15 bases in the middle. The CDR3 totals 15 residues. The chain's CDR3 is CSVGTRARGNQPQHF. As DNA, the CDR3 is TGCAGCGTTGGGACGCGGGCCCGTGGCAATCAGCCCCAGCATTTT.

This clonotype has at least ten counts. The chain uses TRBV4-2 and TRBJ2-7, with TRBD2 matching over 12 bases. CDR1 LGHNA and CDR2 YNFKEQ come from the germline V gene. Unmatched junction bases numbered 9, after V lost 0 bases and J lost 3 bases. CDR3 length: 18 residues. CDR3 in DNA: TGTGCCAGCAGCCAAGATGGGGGGTTACTAGCGGGAGGCTACGAGCAGTACTTC. This gives the protein CASSQDGGLLAGGYEQYF.